This is a list of T cell receptor beta chains from one sample in a study of control samples from healthy donors and cancer patients. Assay used: immunoSEQ multiplex PCR; TCRdb lists only in-frame clones, some missing. The repertoire holds about 130,000 clones, 80% to 95% seen once, with almost 2.5% in the top ten. Specimen: blood. The source is a man aged 18 to 30 in good health. Both conserved end residues are part of each CDR3. A D gene is named only where the DNA matches it firmly. Size is omitted from some rows. Given values are once, few, many or a class for expanded clones.

D: NA
size: NA
V: TRBV3-1/TRBV3-2
J: TRBJ1-1
DNA: TGTGCCAGCAGCCAAGACAGGATAACTGAAGCTTTCTTT
CDR3: CASSQDRITEAFF

D: TRBD2
size: NA
V: TRBV10-3
J: TRBJ2-1
DNA: TGTGCCATCAAAGGAGGGACTAGCAGGTTCAATGAGCAGTTCTTC
CDR3: CAIKGGTSRFNEQFF

D: NA
size: once
V: TRBV5-5
J: TRBJ2-7
DNA: TGTGCCAGCAGCTTGATTGCAGGGCCCTCCTACGAGCAGTACTTC
CDR3: CASSLIAGPSYEQYF

D: NA
size: NA
V: TRBV30
J: TRBJ1-4
DNA: TGTGCCTGGAACGGGTCCGGGAAGGAAAAACTGTTTTTT
CDR3: CAWNGSGKEKLFF

D: TRBD2
size: NA
V: TRBV11-2
J: TRBJ2-1
DNA: TGTGCCAGCAACTCCAATAGCGGGAACTCCTACAATGAGCAGTTCTTC
CDR3: CASNSNSGNSYNEQFF

D: NA
size: NA
V: TRBV3-1/TRBV3-2
J: TRBJ2-1
DNA: TGTGCCAGCAGCCTACAGAGGGACATCAATGAGCAGTTCTTC
CDR3: CASSLQRDINEQFF

D: NA
size: NA
V: TRBV7-2
J: TRBJ2-7
DNA: TGTGCCAGCAGCTTAGGGCCAGGACCCTACGAGCAGTACTTC
CDR3: CASSLGPGPYEQYF

D: TRBD1
size: NA
V: TRBV19
J: TRBJ2-7
DNA: TGTGCCAGTAGTATAGGGAGACAGGGGGCCTCCTACGAGCAGTACTTC
CDR3: CASSIGRQGASYEQYF

D: NA
size: NA
V: TRBV10-3
J: TRBJ1-6
DNA: TGTGCCATCAGTGAGGACAACTATAATTCACCCCTCCACTTT
CDR3: CAISEDNYNSPLHF

D: NA
size: NA
V: TRBV6-2/TRBV6-3
J: TRBJ2-6
DNA: TGTGCCAGCAGTTACTCGATCGGGGCCGGGGAGGTCAGAGCTGGGGCCAACGTCCTGACTTTC
CDR3: CASSYSIGAGEVRAGANVLTF

D: TRBD2
size: NA
V: TRBV5-1
J: TRBJ2-6
DNA: TGCGCCAGCAGCTTGGGGTCACTAGCGGGGCCGGGATATGGGGCCAACGTCCTGACTTTC
CDR3: CASSLGSLAGPGYGANVLTF

D: TRBD2
size: NA
V: TRBV29-1
J: TRBJ2-3
DNA: TGCAGCGTTGAACTAGCGGGGGGTAGCACAGATACGCAGTATTTT
CDR3: CSVELAGGSTDTQYF

D: NA
size: NA
V: TRBV6-6
J: TRBJ2-1
DNA: TGTGCCACCAAGGGAGGCCCCTACAATGAGCAGTTCTTC
CDR3: CATKGGPYNEQFF

D: NA
size: NA
V: TRBV30
J: TRBJ1-1
DNA: TGTGCCTGGAAGGAATTGAACACTGAAGCTTTCTTT
CDR3: CAWKELNTEAFF

D: NA
size: NA
V: TRBV5-6
J: TRBJ2-7
DNA: TGTGCCAGCTCTCCCGGAGCCGGCGAGCAGTACTTC
CDR3: CASSPGAGEQYF

D: NA
size: NA
V: TRBV3-1/TRBV3-2
J: TRBJ2-7
DNA: TGTGCCAGCAGCCAAGACAGGAGTTCCTACGAGCAGTACTTC
CDR3: CASSQDRSSYEQYF

D: NA
size: NA
V: TRBV5-8
J: TRBJ2-3
DNA: TGTGCCAGCAGCTTGGTTTCAGGGTGGACTATACATACGCAGTATTTT
CDR3: CASSLVSGWTIHTQYF

D: NA
size: NA
V: TRBV19
J: TRBJ1-5
DNA: TGTGCCAGTAGCCCAGGGGTAGGGCGGGGGCAGCCCCAGCATTTT
CDR3: CASSPGVGRGQPQHF

D: TRBD2
size: NA
V: TRBV7-6
J: TRBJ2-1
DNA: TGTGCCAGCAGCTCCATCCGAGGGGAGGGTAGCTCCTACAATGAGCAGTTCTTC
CDR3: CASSSIRGEGSSYNEQFF

D: NA
size: once
V: TRBV14
J: TRBJ2-1
DNA: TGTGCCAGCAGCCACGGGGGATACAATGAGCAGTTCTTC
CDR3: CASSHGGYNEQFF

D: NA
size: NA
V: TRBV28
J: TRBJ1-3
DNA: TGTGCCAGCTGGGAAGGGCAGCCCTCTGGAAACACCATATATTTT
CDR3: CASWEGQPSGNTIYF

D: NA
size: NA
V: TRBV7-9
J: TRBJ2-1
DNA: TGTGCCAGCAGCTTACGATCCGGGGCCCACGGAACCCTCAATGAGCAGTTCTTC
CDR3: CASSLRSGAHGTLNEQFF

D: TRBD1
size: NA
V: TRBV2
J: TRBJ1-4
DNA: TGTGCCACTCGGGACAGGGAGAATGAAAAACTGTTTTTT
CDR3: CATRDRENEKLFF

D: NA
size: NA
V: TRBV7-2
J: TRBJ1-5
DNA: TGTGCCAGCAGTCCAGGGTGGAATCAGCCCCAGCATTTT
CDR3: CASSPGWNQPQHF

D: NA
size: NA
V: TRBV3-1/TRBV3-2
J: TRBJ2-5
DNA: TGTGCCAGCAGCCAAGTGGTAAACGGGGGGCAAAAGACCCAGTACTTC
CDR3: CASSQVVNGGQKTQYF

D: TRBD2
size: NA
V: TRBV6-2/TRBV6-3
J: TRBJ2-1
DNA: TGTGCCAGCAGTTACGAATCGGGAGGCGGCAATGAGCAGTTCTTC
CDR3: CASSYESGGGNEQFF

D: TRBD2
size: NA
V: TRBV4-1
J: TRBJ2-1
DNA: TGCGCCAGCAGCCAAGTTTTTAGCGGGAGCCCCAAAAATTTCAATGAGCAGTTCTTC
CDR3: CASSQVFSGSPKNFNEQFF

D: NA
size: NA
V: TRBV11-2
J: TRBJ1-1
DNA: TGTGCCAGCAGCCCGACGGCTAACACTGAAGCTTTCTTT
CDR3: CASSPTANTEAFF

D: TRBD2
size: NA
V: TRBV29-1
J: TRBJ2-4
DNA: TGCAGCGTTGAAGGGACTAGCTACATCAAAAACATTCAGTACTTC
CDR3: CSVEGTSYIKNIQYF

D: NA
size: NA
V: TRBV28
J: TRBJ1-2
DNA: TGTGCCAGCAGTGAAGTAGCTAACTATGGCTACACCTTC
CDR3: CASSEVANYGYTF

D: NA
size: NA
V: TRBV29-1
J: TRBJ2-7
DNA: TGCAGCGCCTTTTCGGACGCGCCTTCCGGAGAGCAGTACTTC
CDR3: CSAFSDAPSGEQYF

D: NA
size: NA
V: TRBV15
J: TRBJ1-4
DNA: TGTGCCACCAGCGGCCTAACAGGTTATGAAAAACTGTTTTTT
CDR3: CATSGLTGYEKLFF

D: NA
size: NA
V: TRBV6-1
J: TRBJ1-6
DNA: TGTGCCAGCAGTGAAGCCCTCGGGATCCAAAGGCGGTCACCCCTCCACTTT
CDR3: CASSEALGIQRRSPLHF

D: NA
size: NA
V: TRBV5-1
J: TRBJ2-7
DNA: TGCGCCAGCAGCTTGGGGGCAGTCAATACCTACGAGCAGTACTTC
CDR3: CASSLGAVNTYEQYF

D: TRBD1
size: once
V: TRBV19
J: TRBJ1-1
DNA: TGTGCCAGTAGGACAGGGGTCACTGAAGCTTTCTTT
CDR3: CASRTGVTEAFF

D: TRBD2
size: NA
V: TRBV7-2
J: TRBJ2-3
DNA: TGTGCCAGCAGCTTGACTAGCCGCCCTAGCACAGATACGCAGTATTTT
CDR3: CASSLTSRPSTDTQYF

D: TRBD1
size: NA
V: TRBV5-1
J: TRBJ1-1
DNA: TGCGCCAGCAGCGATACCGGACAGGGAGGGACTGAAGCTTTCTTT
CDR3: CASSDTGQGGTEAFF

D: NA
size: NA
V: TRBV5-8
J: TRBJ1-5
DNA: TGTGCCAGCAGCTGGGATGGGAGCAATCAGCCCCAGCATTTT
CDR3: CASSWDGSNQPQHF

D: NA
size: NA
V: TRBV5-1
J: TRBJ2-3
DNA: TGCGCCACTAAACGAGGGGATGGAGATACGCAGTATTTT
CDR3: CATKRGDGDTQYF

D: NA
size: NA
V: TRBV30
J: TRBJ1-3
DNA: TGTGCCTGGAGCGACTACACTGGAAACACCATATATTTT
CDR3: CAWSDYTGNTIYF

D: NA
size: NA
V: TRBV7-2
J: TRBJ2-2
DNA: TGTGCCAGCATCCCGTCGTGGCCCGGGGAGCTGTTTTTT
CDR3: CASIPSWPGELFF

D: TRBD2
size: NA
V: TRBV6-5
J: TRBJ2-2
DNA: TGTGCCAGCAGTTATCAAGGGACTAGTCCCGGGGAGCTGTTTTTT
CDR3: CASSYQGTSPGELFF

D: NA
size: NA
V: TRBV4-3
J: TRBJ2-1
DNA: TGCGCCAGCAGCCAAGAAGGCAATTACAATGAGCAGTTCTTC
CDR3: CASSQEGNYNEQFF

D: NA
size: once
V: TRBV4-1
J: TRBJ1-1
DNA: TGCGCCAGCAGCCAAGCCGACCGTCCGCCTGATGAAGCTTTCTTT
CDR3: CASSQADRPPDEAFF

D: TRBD2
size: NA
V: TRBV6-4
J: TRBJ2-3
DNA: TGTGCCAGCAGTGACCTAGCGGGAGACTCAGATACGCAGTATTTT
CDR3: CASSDLAGDSDTQYF

D: NA
size: NA
V: TRBV5-1
J: TRBJ2-2
DNA: TGCGCCAGCAGCGGTAACGGGCCCCAAGTCGACACCGGGGAGCTGTTTTTT
CDR3: CASSGNGPQVDTGELFF

D: NA
size: NA
V: TRBV12-3/TRBV12-4
J: TRBJ2-2
DNA: TGTGCCAGCAGCCCAGGTTGGGCCGGGGAGCTGTTTTTT
CDR3: CASSPGWAGELFF

D: TRBD1
size: NA
V: TRBV27
J: TRBJ1-6
DNA: TGTGCCAGCAGTTCGGGACAGGGGAATTCACCCCTCCACTTT
CDR3: CASSSGQGNSPLHF

D: TRBD2
size: NA
V: TRBV19
J: TRBJ2-3
DNA: TGTGCCAGTAGTGGGTGGACTAGCGGGAGAAGAACAGATACGCAGTATTTT
CDR3: CASSGWTSGRRTDTQYF

D: NA
size: once
V: TRBV6-5
J: TRBJ1-2
DNA: TGTGCCAGCAGTGACTCAAAACCGCCCTATGGCTACACCTTC
CDR3: CASSDSKPPYGYTF

D: NA
size: NA
V: TRBV3-1/TRBV3-2
J: TRBJ2-1
DNA: TGTGCCAGCAGCCCCCGTGTGGGGGACAATGAGCAGTTCTTC
CDR3: CASSPRVGDNEQFF